The 29 T cell receptor beta chains reported below all come from one sample, sequenced in a study of shared clonotypes between healthy human individuals. Sequenced by immunoSEQ multiplex PCR; TCRdb stores in-frame clones only, minus some. Of about 1 million clones listed, around 74% are singletons. Material for sequencing was memory CD4+ T cells sorted from blood. This sample's subset: CD45RA-negative fraction. Every receptor here comes from a man between 18 and 29 years old in good health.

The chain joins TRBV19 to TRBJ2-2; TRBD1 agrees at 9 bases. V trimming: 5 bases; J trimming: 6 bases; junction bases outside the gene matches: 4. The CDR3 is 14 residues long. Per the germline V gene, CDR1 is LNHDA and CDR2 is SQIVND (reference sequence). CDR3 in amino acids: CASSRQGGAGELFF. CDR3 DNA sequence: TGTGCCAGTAGTCGACAGGGGGGTGCCGGGGAGCTGTTTTTT.

V usage is TRBV4-1 and J usage is TRBJ2-2, with 7 positions matching TRBD1. This CDR3 has 15 amino acids. Trimming removed 0 bases from V and 4 bases from J; junction bases left unmatched: 2. The germline V gene encodes CDR1 MGHRA and CDR2 YSYEKL. CDR3 sequence reads: CASSQDRTGTGELFF. CDR3 DNA sequence: TGCGCCAGCAGCCAAGATAGGACAGGCACCGGGGAGCTGTTTTTT.

This clone was seen a few times. This chain links TRBV18 with TRBJ1-1; D call uncertain. The CDR3 length is 13 residues. The germline V and J ends were trimmed by 5 bases and 8 bases, with 15 bases remaining between them. Germline-derived CDR1 and CDR2 are KGHSH and LQKENI. This CDR3 is CASSSQRFVEAFF. The CDR3 nucleotides read TGTGCCAGCTCAAGTCAGCGGTTCGTCGAAGCTTTCTTT.

J is TRBJ1-4 and V is TRBV4-1; a weak D match, TRBD1 (5 bases). Trimming took off 0 bases at V and 6 bases at J, with 11 bases between the two ends. CDR1 is MGHRA, CDR2 YSYEKL, per germline. CDR3 length: 15 residues. CDR3 sequence: CASSQDHGAYEKLFF. In DNA, the CDR3 is TGCGCCAGCAGCCAAGACCACGGGGCGTATGAAAAACTGTTTTTT.

This clone turned up a few times. V usage is TRBV4-1 and J usage is TRBJ2-7; 7 bases are a match to TRBD1. Germline lookup yields CDR1 MGHRA and CDR2 YSYEKL. This CDR3 comprises 15 residues. The junction had 9 bases not matched to a gene; V was cut back by 4 bases and J by 3 bases. Here the CDR3 reads CASSPTRGSFYEQYF. As DNA, the CDR3 is TGCGCCAGCAGCCCCACCAGGGGGTCTTTCTACGAGCAGTACTTC.

The chain combines TRBV7-9 with TRBJ1-2; 8 bases fit TRBD1. Losses at the gene ends were 5 bases for V and 7 bases for J; bases not matched to a gene: 15. The CDR3 has 16 amino acids. CDR1 and CDR2 (germline): SEHNR, FQNEAQ (reference sequence). The CDR3 is CASSLDPGGVSGGYTF. CDR3 nucleotides: TGTGCCAGCAGCCTAGATCCAGGGGGCGTCTCGGGTGGCTACACCTTC.

The V call is TRBV19, the J call TRBJ2-7; 7 bases agree with TRBD1. The CDR3 spans 14 residues. V trimming: 6 bases; J trimming: 1 base; junction bases outside the gene matches: 6. CDR1 and CDR2 (germline): LNHDA, SQIVND (reference sequence). CDR3 residues: CASSSRGQSYEQYF. In nucleotides, the CDR3 is TGTGCCAGTAGCTCACGGGGACAGTCCTACGAGCAGTACTTC. The full variable domain, rest sourced from reference TRBV19 and TRBJ2-7, is DGGITQSPKYLFRKEGQNVTLSCEQNLNHDAMYWYRQDPGQGLRLIYYSQIVNDFQKGDIAEGYSVSREKKESFPLTVTSAQKNPTAFYLCASSSRGQSYEQYFGPGTRLTVT.

The rearrangement joins TRBV4-3 to TRBJ2-1; perhaps TRBD2 as D (6 bases). Germline assignment: CDR1 LGHNA and CDR2 YSLEER. V was clipped by 0 bases and J by 8 bases, with 11 bases between them. The CDR3 has 14 amino acids. DNA of the CDR3: TGCGCCAGCAGCCAAGAGTCCGGGAGTTATGAGCAGTTCTTC. The encoded protein is CASSQESGSYEQFF.

V gene TRBV9 combines with J gene TRBJ1-4; D unresolved. The CDR3 has 14 residues. Per germline, CDR1 SGDLS and CDR2 YYNGEE. V dropped 4 bases and J dropped 7 bases, with 14 bases sitting between them. This CDR3 is CASSLTDTLEKLFF. The DNA of the CDR3 is TGTGCCAGCAGCTTAACAGACACCCTTGAAAAACTGTTTTTT.

In the case of this clone: Other nucleotide sequences in the sample specify the same CDR3. The J gene is TRBJ2-1, the V gene TRBV5-1; 7 bases map to TRBD1. Per germline, CDR1 SGHRS and CDR2 YFSETQ. This CDR3 contains 15 residues. Germline trimming cut 4 bases from V and 0 bases from J; bases unmatched to any gene: 4. The CDR3, as DNA: TGCGCCAGCAGCCCGGGACAGAGCTCCTACAATGAGCAGTTCTTC. Translating it yields CASSPGQSSYNEQFF.

The J gene is TRBJ2-7, the V gene TRBV5-1, with 9 bases identical to TRBD2. The germline CDR1 and CDR2 sequences are SGHRS and YFSETQ. CDR3 size: 15 residues. V was pared by 4 bases and J by 11 bases, with 16 bases of the junction left unmatched. In DNA form, the CDR3 reads TGCGCCAGCAGCCCCGATGCGGGCGGGGGGGCCTGGGAGTACTTC. Its translation: CASSPDAGGGAWEYF.

Concerning this clone itself: In the same sample, other DNA sequences code for this CDR3. The chain couples TRBV19 to TRBJ1-1; tentative D call: TRBD1 (6 bases). CDR3 length: 15 amino acids. Germline V gene data show CDR1 as LNHDA and CDR2 as SQIVND (reference sequence). V lost 2 bases to trimming and J lost 5 bases, with 15 bases between them. CDR3 nucleotides: TGTGCCAGTAGTATATCAACAGGGAGGGGGACTGAAGCTTTCTTT. It specifies CASSISTGRGTEAFF.

The chain couples TRBV11-2 to TRBJ1-2; 7 bases align to TRBD1. The CDR3 extends over 13 amino acids. After removal of 5 bases from V and 4 bases from J, the junction contained 4 bases not matched to a gene. Germline assignment: CDR1 SGHAT and CDR2 FQNNGV. CDR3 amino acids: CASSPGQVYGYTF. DNA of the CDR3: TGTGCCAGCAGCCCCGGACAGGTCTATGGCTACACCTTC.

This chain links TRBV15 with TRBJ2-3; tentatively, D is TRBD2 (6 bases). Between the trimmed V and J ends, which lost 0 bases and 1 base, there was a span of 8 bases. CDR1 and CDR2 from the germline V gene are LNHNV and YYDKDF (reference sequence). The CDR3 has 15 residues. The CDR3 sequence is CATSRDWEGTDTQYF. The CDR3 DNA reads TGTGCCACCAGCAGAGATTGGGAGGGCACAGATACGCAGTATTTT.

The chain links TRBV6-1 to TRBJ1-6; TRBD1 agrees at 7 bases. The CDR3 is 14 residues long. J lost 10 bases, V lost 4 bases, and 7 bases had no gene match. CDR1 MNHNS and CDR2 SASEGT come from the germline V gene. CDR3 coding DNA: TGTGCCAGCAGTGTGGGACAGCCAGGCTCACCCCTCCACTTT. It encodes CASSVGQPGSPLHF.

This chain's CDR3 is CASQSRTGGAGNSPLHF. The CDR3 coding sequence is TGTGCCAGCCAATCGAGGACAGGGGGCGCCGGGAATTCACCCCTCCACTTT. The rearrangement joins TRBV2 to TRBJ1-6, with 11 bases lining up with TRBD1. This CDR3 region has 17 residues. The germline CDR1 and CDR2 sequences are SNHLY and FYNNEI. The V and J ends lost 8 bases and 7 bases, in that order; junction bases with no gene match: 13.

This clone has a handful of counts. The J gene is TRBJ2-7, the V gene TRBV9; maybe TRBD1 (5 bases). From germline, CDR1 is SGDLS and CDR2 YYNGEE. V was trimmed by 0 bases and J by 6 bases, leaving 13 bases between them. This CDR3 has 14 amino acids. CDR3 DNA: TGTGCCAGCAGCGTAGACAGGTTACCCACCGAGCAGTACTTC. Its translation: CASSVDRLPTEQYF. Full variable domain (rest looked up from reference TRBV9 and TRBJ2-7): DSGVTQTPKHLITATGQRVTLRCSPRSGDLSVYWYQQSLDQGLQFLIQYYNGEERAKGNILERFSAQQFPDLHSELNLSSLELGDSALYFCASSVDRLPTEQYFGPGTRLTVT.

This clone was seen many times. The chain carries TRBV15 and TRBJ1-1; no clear D gene. Per the germline V gene, CDR1 is LNHNV and CDR2 is YYDKDF (reference sequence). V shed 1 base and J shed 2 bases, with 8 bases lying between them. The CDR3 runs 14 residues. The CDR3 bases are TGTGCCACCAGCAGAGGGCTGCTAAACACTGAAGCTTTCTTT. This translates into CATSRGLLNTEAFF.

This clone has only one observation. The genes are TRBV6-1 and TRBJ2-6; D is unresolved. V was cut by 8 bases and J by 0 bases, with 5 bases left in between. Germline assignment: CDR1 MNHNS and CDR2 SASEGT. The CDR3 loop spans 13 amino acids. CDR3 bases: TGTGCCAGCCGGCCCTCTGGGGCCAACGTCCTGACTTTC. It translates to CASRPSGANVLTF.

This clone has just a few counts. Other DNA variants within this sample encode the same CDR3. The CDR3 reads CAWSAGHTEAFF. The CDR3 DNA reads as TGTGCCTGGAGTGCGGGTCACACTGAAGCTTTCTTT. V and J are TRBV30 and TRBJ1-1; unclear D gene. V lost 1 base and J 3 bases, leaving 6 bases between the germline ends. Germline V lookup: CDR1 GTSNPN, CDR2 SVGIG (reference sequence). The CDR3 extends over 12 amino acids.

The gene calls are TRBV29-1 and TRBJ2-4, with D perhaps matching TRBD1 (5 bases). Per the germline V gene, CDR1 is SQVTM and CDR2 is ANQGSEA. The V and J ends lost 2 bases and 0 bases respectively, with 11 bases between them. CDR3 length: 15 amino acids. CDR3 amino acids: CSVERQGLAKNIQYF. DNA of the CDR3: TGCAGCGTTGAACGTCAGGGATTAGCCAAAAACATTCAGTACTTC.

In the case of this clone: This sequence may be a read error, since a much larger clone differs from it by one base. The chain has TRBV2 and TRBJ2-5; 7 bases align to TRBD2. V trimming: 11 bases; J trimming: 2 bases; junction bases outside the gene matches: 14. Germline V gives CDR1 SNHLY, CDR2 FYNNEI. The CDR3 contains 15 residues. The CDR3 spells CAGPARGKNQETQYF. The CDR3 DNA sequence: TGTGCCGGCCCGGCGCGGGGGAAGAATCAAGAGACCCAGTACTTC.

This clone has only one observation. V usage is TRBV29-1 and J usage is TRBJ2-7; D ambiguous. Germline CDR1 SQVTM, CDR2 ANQGSEA. The V gene lost 4 bases and the J gene lost 7 bases, with 11 bases spanning the gap. The CDR3 totals 11 residues. CDR3 coding DNA: TGCAGCGTTGCGGCGATGCGGGAGCAGTACTTC. As protein: CSVAAMREQYF.

The sample holds many counts of this clone. The chain couples TRBV7-2 to TRBJ1-3, with D perhaps TRBD1 (6 bases). The CDR3 length is 15 residues. V lost 1 base and J 3 bases, leaving 10 bases between the germline ends. Germline values: CDR1 SGHTA, CDR2 FQGNSA. The DNA of the CDR3 is TGTGCCAGCAGCTTAGGTGGGGGCAGTGGAAACACCATATATTTT. Amino acid sequence: CASSLGGGSGNTIYF.

V usage is TRBV6-6 and J usage is TRBJ2-1, with 7 bases matching TRBD2. The CDR3 has 14 amino acids. CDR1 and CDR2 from the germline V gene are MNHNY and SVGAGI (reference sequence). With V trimmed by 5 bases and J by 5 bases, 6 bases remained unmatched. The CDR3 DNA reads as TGTGCCAGCAGTACGGGGGAGGGCAACAATGAGCAGTTCTTC. Translating gives CASSTGEGNNEQFF.

The genes are TRBV28 and TRBJ2-7; possibly TRBD1 or TRBD2 for D (5 bases each). The V and J ends lost 10 bases and 3 bases respectively, with 13 bases between them. CDR1 is MDHEN and CDR2 is SYDVKM in the germline V gene. The CDR3 is 12 amino acids. The CDR3 is CATFGANYEQYF. As DNA, the CDR3 is TGTGCCACCTTCGGGGCTAACTACGAGCAGTACTTC.

The V and J genes are TRBV27 and TRBJ1-2; D gene ambiguous. CDR1 and CDR2 (germline): MNHEY, SMNVEV (reference sequence). The CDR3 contains 15 residues. V lost 3 bases and J 8 bases, leaving 19 bases between the germline ends. Here the CDR3 reads CASSLVGGKSGGYTF. DNA of the CDR3: TGTGCCAGCAGTTTGGTGGGAGGAAAGTCGGGGGGCTACACCTTC.

The table lists this clone with a count of one. V is TRBV7-2 and J is TRBJ2-7; D unclear. The CDR3 totals 14 residues. V lost 4 bases, J lost 1 base, and 11 bases lay in between. The germline V gene has CDR1 SGHTA and CDR2 FQGNSA. CDR3: CASSSLHRSYEQYF. For the CDR3, the DNA is TGTGCCAGCAGCTCCTTACATCGGTCCTACGAGCAGTACTTC.

V usage is TRBV4-1 and J usage is TRBJ2-4; 7 bases are a match to TRBD2. Losses at the gene ends were 10 bases for V and 0 bases for J; bases not matched to a gene: 12. Germline V lookup: CDR1 MGHRA, CDR2 YSYEKL. The length of the CDR3 is 16 residues. The chain's CDR3 is CATSFPGLQAKNIQYF. In nucleotides, the CDR3 is TGCGCCACCTCTTTTCCGGGACTACAAGCCAAAAACATTCAGTACTTC.